This T cell receptor (beta chain) was obtained from a study of blood T cells in healthy people across ages. Study outcomes and limitations: No conclusive comparison of naive versus antigen-experienced cells was possible with unsorted PBMCs.

The authors ran a second PCR of roughly 6 to 12 cycles using a sample-barcoded 5' primer and a J-beta primer mix. Sequencing yielded, for each sample, at least 2.5 million paired-end reads carrying CDR3. TCRdb passed the 5' RACE reads through MiXCR, listing each CDR3 protein once. The sample lists about 290,000 distinct CDR3 sequences, 25% to 30% occurring once. The ends were cut back, 10 bases at V and 1 base at J, with 10 bases in the middle. CDR3 length: 12 residues. The germline V gene encodes CDR1 LGHNT and CDR2 FRNRAP. This clonotype was seen a few times. Its antigen is as yet unknown. They isolated at least 6 million PBMCs from each sample.

The specimen sequenced was blood. The clonotype was recovered from a woman aged 70-85 years in good health. The V gene is TRBV12-5, the J gene TRBJ2-5; D remains ambiguous. The CDR3 DNA reads TGTGCTATCCTCCCGTCCCAAGAGACCCAGTACTTC. It codes for CAILPSQETQYF.